This passage covers 15 T cell receptor beta chains from one sample sequenced in a study of T cells after yellow fever vaccination. TCRdb reanalysed the 5' RACE reads using MiXCR and keeps one entry per CDR3 protein. The sample contains about 550,000 distinct CDR3 sequences, approximately 21% of which appear only once. Source: PBMCs, taken 15 days after the yellow fever booster vaccination. These receptors were obtained from a man under 40 who received the YFV17D yellow fever vaccine.

This clonotype occurred a few times. The rearrangement joins TRBV20-1 to TRBJ2-7, with 11 bases matching TRBD2. Trimming took 3 bases from V and 3 from J; bases not matched to a gene: 4. The CDR3 is 14 amino acids. Germline values: CDR1 DFQATT, CDR2 SNEGSKA (reference sequence). CDR3 residues: CSASSGTSGYEQYF. CDR3 in DNA: TGCAGTGCTAGTAGTGGGACTAGCGGCTACGAGCAGTACTTC.

In this sample, this clonotype turned up a few times. The chain carries TRBV18 and TRBJ2-7; 11 bases agree with TRBD2. The junction had 13 bases not matched to a gene; V was cut back by 4 bases and J by 5 bases. Germline V lookup: CDR1 KGHSH, CDR2 LQKENI. The CDR3 extends over 17 amino acids. CDR3 bases: TGTGCCAGCTCACGGTATCATAGCGGGAGGGCCGGCCACGAGCAGTACTTC. This gives the protein CASSRYHSGRAGHEQYF.

A word on this clonotype: A junction boundary mismatches the germline segment, possibly from a read error. This chain uses TRBV5-1 with TRBJ2-1; TRBD2 agrees at 15 bases. Germline CDR1 SGHRS, CDR2 YFSETQ. The CDR3 is 18 amino acids. Written as DNA, the CDR3 is TGCGCCAGCAGTTTGGGACTAGCGGGAGGAAGGTCCTACAATGAGCAGTTCTTC. Translation gives CASSLGLAGGRSYNEQFF.

CDR3 protein: CSARDELGGNQPQHF. DNA for the CDR3: TGCAGTGCTAGAGATGAGTTAGGGGGTAATCAGCCCCAGCATTTT. V is TRBV20-1 and J is TRBJ1-5, with D perhaps TRBD1 (6 bases). The germline CDR1 and CDR2 sequences are DFQATT and SNEGSKA (reference sequence). Trimming pared 0 bases from V and 4 bases from J, leaving 13 bases between. There are 15 residues in the CDR3.

The chain joins TRBV6-6 to TRBJ2-1, with 7 bases lining up with TRBD2. V dropped 8 bases and J dropped 10; count of bases not matched to a gene: 5. This CDR3 is 11 amino acids long. CDR1 and CDR2 from the germline V gene are MNHNY and SVGAGI (reference sequence). The DNA of the CDR3 is TGTGCCAGCCGTTGGGGGGGAGAGCAGTTCTTC. Residues: CASRWGGEQFF.

In this sample, this clonotype turned up a few times. V gene TRBV6-1 combines with J gene TRBJ2-3, with D possibly matching TRBD1 (6 bases). The V end was cut by 7 bases, the J end by 3 bases, with 14 bases between. This CDR3 spans 14 amino acids. CDR1 is MNHNS, CDR2 SASEGT, per germline. In DNA, the CDR3 is TGTGCCAGCACCTGGAAGGGGGAAACAGATACGCAGTATTTT. It specifies CASTWKGETDTQYF.

The CDR3 reads CASSQVRLARGTDTQYF. The CDR3 DNA follows: TGTGCCAGCAGCCAAGTTCGACTAGCTCGTGGCACAGATACGCAGTATTTT. The chain carries TRBV3-1 and TRBJ2-3; 7 nucleotides align to TRBD2. Trimming removed 1 base from V and 1 base from J; junction bases left unmatched: 8. The CDR3 spans 17 residues. Germline CDR1 is LGHDT and CDR2 is YNNKEL (reference sequence).

This clonotype has a handful of counts. J is TRBJ2-5 and V is TRBV27; D unresolved. V was cut by 6 bases and J by 5 bases, with 16 bases left in between. The CDR3 is 14 amino acids. Germline values: CDR1 MNHEY, CDR2 SMNVEV (reference sequence). CDR3 residues: CASSPARWAETQYF. The CDR3 DNA reads TGTGCCAGCAGCCCCGCCAGGTGGGCGGAGACCCAGTACTTC.

In its sample, this clonotype was seen a few times. This chain joins TRBV3-1 and TRBJ2-7, with 8 nucleotides matching TRBD2. CDR3 length: 14 amino acids. V trimming: 5 bases; J trimming: 2 bases; junction bases outside the gene matches: 5. Germline V gives CDR1 LGHDT, CDR2 YNNKEL (reference sequence). In DNA, the CDR3 is TGTGCCAGCAGCAAATCTAGCGGGCCCTACGAGCAGTACTTC. This sequence encodes CASSKSSGPYEQYF.

This clonotype turned up a few times. This chain links TRBV4-2 with TRBJ2-3; the match to TRBD2 covers 8 bases. The CDR3 extends over 15 amino acids. Germline CDR1 LGHNA, CDR2 YNFKEQ. The V and J ends lost 0 bases and 3 bases, in that order; junction bases with no gene match: 2. For the CDR3, the DNA is TGTGCCAGCAGCCAAGATACTAGCGGAACAGATACGCAGTATTTT. Protein product: CASSQDTSGTDTQYF.

This clonotype has only a few counts. This sequence joins TRBV5-5 and TRBJ1-6, with D unclear. The CDR3 spans 14 residues. Germline CDR1 and CDR2: SGHKS and YYEKEE (reference sequence). V was shortened by 1 base and J by 6 bases, with 8 bases between the two germline ends. The CDR3 reads CASSLIQPNSPLHF. The CDR3 bases are TGTGCCAGCAGCTTGATACAGCCTAATTCACCCCTCCACTTT.

V and J are TRBV12-3 or TRBV12-4 and TRBJ2-2; D perhaps matches TRBD1 (5 bases). Trimming stripped 6 bases from V and 6 bases from J, with 11 bases between. This CDR3 region has 13 residues. CDR3 in DNA: TGTGCCAGCAGGGGGCGGACCGCCGGGGAGCTGTTTTTT. Translated: CASRGRTAGELFF.

This clonotype was observed at least ten times. V gene TRBV5-1 combines with J gene TRBJ2-5; TRBD2 matches 15 bases. There are 15 residues in the CDR3. CDR1 is SGHRS, CDR2 YFSETQ, per germline. The junction had 3 bases not matched to a gene; V was cut back by 4 bases and J by 5 bases. CDR3 sequence (DNA): TGCGCCAGCAGCCCGGGGACTAGCGGGAGGGAGACCCAGTACTTC. Amino acid sequence: CASSPGTSGRETQYF.

The rearrangement uses TRBV10-2 and TRBJ2-3, with D uncertain. Trimming pared 6 bases from V and 2 bases from J, leaving 9 bases between. The germline V gene has CDR1 WSHSY and CDR2 SAAADI. CDR3 length equals 13 residues. CDR3 sequence (DNA): TGCGCCAGCAGGGGCGGACCCACAGATACGCAGTATTTT. Residues: CASRGGPTDTQYF.

The genes are TRBV5-1 and TRBJ2-3; 11 positions agree with TRBD1. There are 14 residues in the CDR3. With 7 bases clipped from V and 0 bases from J, the junction kept 1 base outside the gene matches. Looked up from germline, CDR1 is SGHRS and CDR2 is YFSETQ. The DNA for the CDR3 is TGCGCCAGCGGGACAGGGGGAAGCACAGATACGCAGTATTTT. This gives the protein CASGTGGSTDTQYF. The full variable domain, with the rest looked up from reference TRBV5-1 and TRBJ2-3, is KAGVTQTPRYLIKTRGQQVTLSCSPISGHRSVSWYQQTPGQGLQFLFEYFSETQRNKGNFPGRFSGRQFSNSRSEMNVSTLELGDSALYLCASGTGGSTDTQYFGPGTRLTVL.